The clone carrying this T cell receptor (beta chain) was observed many times. Arm-PCR with iRepertoire HTBI primers amplified the CDR3 regions for these TCR beta libraries. TCRdb independently ran MiXCR on the multiplex PCR reads; one entry per CDR3 protein. The sample consists of 350,000 to 450,000 distinct CDR3 sequences, approximately 22% of them appearing once. The sample is drawn from a study of regulatory T cells in long-lasting Graves disease. Time point reported: persistent/refractory GD, antithyroid drugs over 5 years with positive TRAb. There was RNA extracted from PBMCs, and the TCR library was made from it. The sequence was obtained from a female donor with Graves disease. The specimen comprised peripheral blood mononuclear cells (PBMCs), sampled when the disease was refractory, from a patient treated with antithyroid drugs.

The CDR3 DNA reads TGCGCCAGCAGCTCTCAGGGGGCTGGGGTGAACACTGAAGCTTTCTTT. As protein: CASSSQGAGVNTEAFF. The genes are TRBV5-1 and TRBJ1-1; 8 positions match TRBD1. Looked up from germline, CDR1 is SGHRS and CDR2 is YFSETQ. V lost 3 bases and J lost 0; bases outside the gene matches: 7. The CDR3 runs to 16 residues.